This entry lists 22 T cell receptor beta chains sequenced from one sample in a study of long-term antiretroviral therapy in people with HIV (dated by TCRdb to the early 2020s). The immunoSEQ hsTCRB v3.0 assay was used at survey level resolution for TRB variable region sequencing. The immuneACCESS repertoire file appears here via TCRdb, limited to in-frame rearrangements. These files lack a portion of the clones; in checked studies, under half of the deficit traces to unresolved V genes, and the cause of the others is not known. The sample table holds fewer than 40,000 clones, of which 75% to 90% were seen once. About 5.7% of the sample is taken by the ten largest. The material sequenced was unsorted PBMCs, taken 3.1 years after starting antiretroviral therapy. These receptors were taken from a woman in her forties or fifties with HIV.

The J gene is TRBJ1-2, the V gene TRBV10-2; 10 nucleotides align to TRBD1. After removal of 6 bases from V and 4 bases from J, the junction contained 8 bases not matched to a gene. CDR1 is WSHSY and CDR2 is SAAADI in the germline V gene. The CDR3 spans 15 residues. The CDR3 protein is CASRPGQGLRYGYTF. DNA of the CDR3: TGCGCCAGCAGGCCGGGACAGGGGCTGCGCTATGGCTACACCTTC.

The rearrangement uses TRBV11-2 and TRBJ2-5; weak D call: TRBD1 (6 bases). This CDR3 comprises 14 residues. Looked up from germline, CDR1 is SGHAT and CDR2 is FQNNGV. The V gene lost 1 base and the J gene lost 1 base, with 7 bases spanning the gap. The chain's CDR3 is CASSLVGGQETQYF. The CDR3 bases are TGTGCCAGCAGCTTAGTAGGGGGCCAAGAGACCCAGTACTTC.

For the CDR3, the DNA is TGTGCCAGCAGCTCGTCCCTAGCGGGGATCGACCCCTACGAGCAGTACTTC. Amino acids: CASSSSLAGIDPYEQYF. The rearrangement uses TRBV5-5 and TRBJ2-7, with 9 bases identical to TRBD2. In germline, CDR1 is SGHKS, CDR2 YYEKEE (reference sequence). The CDR3 has 17 amino acids. J was trimmed by 2 bases and V by 3 bases; bases with no gene match: 12. Full variable domain (rest looked up from reference TRBV5-5 and TRBJ2-7): DAGVTQSPTHLIKTRGQQVTLRCSPISGHKSVSWYQQVLGQGPQFIFQYYEKEERGRGNFPDRFSARQFPNYSSELNVNALLLGDSALYLCASSSSLAGIDPYEQYFGPGTRLTVT.

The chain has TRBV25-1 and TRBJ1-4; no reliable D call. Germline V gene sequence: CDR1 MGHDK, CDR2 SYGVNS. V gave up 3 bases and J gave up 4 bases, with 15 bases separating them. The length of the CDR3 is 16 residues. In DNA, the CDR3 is TGTGCCAGCAGTGAGGACTCCGACGGTCTTAATGAAAAACTGTTTTTT. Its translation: CASSEDSDGLNEKLFF.

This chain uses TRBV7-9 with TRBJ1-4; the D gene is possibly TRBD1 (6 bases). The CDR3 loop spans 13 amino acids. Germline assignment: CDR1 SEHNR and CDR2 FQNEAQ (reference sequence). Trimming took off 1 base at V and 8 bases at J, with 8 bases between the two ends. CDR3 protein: CASSLGRGEKLFF. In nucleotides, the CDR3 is TGTGCCAGCAGCTTAGGAAGGGGGGAAAAACTGTTTTTT.

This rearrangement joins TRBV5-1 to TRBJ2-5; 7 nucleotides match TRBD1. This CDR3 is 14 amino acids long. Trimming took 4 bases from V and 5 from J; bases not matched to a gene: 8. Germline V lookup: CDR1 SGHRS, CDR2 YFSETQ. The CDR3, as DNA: TGCGCCAGCAGCCTATCAGGGGGACGGGAGACCCAGTACTTC. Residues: CASSLSGGRETQYF.

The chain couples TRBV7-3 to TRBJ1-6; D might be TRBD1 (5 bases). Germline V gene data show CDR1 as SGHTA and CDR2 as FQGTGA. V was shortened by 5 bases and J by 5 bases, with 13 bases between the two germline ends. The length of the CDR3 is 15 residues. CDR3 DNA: TGTGCCAGCAGCCGAATGGGACTGAATAATTCACCCCTCCACTTT. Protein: CASSRMGLNNSPLHF.

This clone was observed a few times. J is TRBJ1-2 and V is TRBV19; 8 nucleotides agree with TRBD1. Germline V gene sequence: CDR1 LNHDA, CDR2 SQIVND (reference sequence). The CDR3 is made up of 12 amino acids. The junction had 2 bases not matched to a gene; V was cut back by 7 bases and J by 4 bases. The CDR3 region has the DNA TGTGCCAGTATGGGGACAGGCTATGGCTACACCTTC. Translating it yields CASMGTGYGYTF.

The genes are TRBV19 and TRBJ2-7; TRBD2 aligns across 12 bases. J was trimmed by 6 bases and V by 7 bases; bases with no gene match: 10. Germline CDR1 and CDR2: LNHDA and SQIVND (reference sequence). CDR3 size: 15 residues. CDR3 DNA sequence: TGTGCCAGTACCGCGACTAGCGGGGGAACTCCCGAGCAGTACTTC. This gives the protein CASTATSGGTPEQYF.

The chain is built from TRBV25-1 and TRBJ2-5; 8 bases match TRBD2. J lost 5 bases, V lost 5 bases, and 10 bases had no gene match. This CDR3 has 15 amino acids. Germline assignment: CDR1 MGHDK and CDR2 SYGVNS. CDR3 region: CASSLGTRRGETQYF. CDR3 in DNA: TGTGCCAGCAGTCTAGGGACTAGGAGGGGGGAGACCCAGTACTTC. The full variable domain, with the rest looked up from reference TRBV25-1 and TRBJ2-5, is EADIYQTPRYLVIGTGKKITLECSQTMGHDKMYWYQQDPGMELHLIHYSYGVNSTEKGDLSSESTVSRIRTEHFPLTLESARPSHTSQYLCASSLGTRRGETQYFGPGTRLLVL.

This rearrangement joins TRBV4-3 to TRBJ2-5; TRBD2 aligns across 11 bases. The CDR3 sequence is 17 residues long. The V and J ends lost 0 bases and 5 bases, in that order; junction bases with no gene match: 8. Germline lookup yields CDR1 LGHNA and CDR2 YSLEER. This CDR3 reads CASSQEIAGGSGETQYF. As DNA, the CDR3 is TGCGCCAGCAGCCAAGAGATAGCGGGGGGGAGTGGGGAGACCCAGTACTTC.

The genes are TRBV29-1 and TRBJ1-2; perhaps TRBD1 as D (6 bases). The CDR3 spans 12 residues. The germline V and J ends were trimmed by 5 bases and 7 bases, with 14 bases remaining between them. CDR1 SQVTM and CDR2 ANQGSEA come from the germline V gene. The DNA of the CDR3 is TGCAGCGTTATCCAGGGGAGTGGTGGCTACACCTTC. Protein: CSVIQGSGGYTF.

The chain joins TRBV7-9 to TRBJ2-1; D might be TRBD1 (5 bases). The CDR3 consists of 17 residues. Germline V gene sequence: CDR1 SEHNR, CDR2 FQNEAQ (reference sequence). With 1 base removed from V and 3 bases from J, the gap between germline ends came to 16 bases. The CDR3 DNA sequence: TGTGCCAGCAGCTTAGAACGCAGCAAGGGGTTCTACAATGAGCAGTTCTTC. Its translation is CASSLERSKGFYNEQFF.

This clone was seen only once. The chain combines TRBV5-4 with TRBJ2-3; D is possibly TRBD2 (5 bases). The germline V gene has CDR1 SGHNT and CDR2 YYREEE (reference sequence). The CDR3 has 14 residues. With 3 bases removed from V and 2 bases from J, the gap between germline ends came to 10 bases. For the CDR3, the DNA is TGTGCCAGCAGCTCCGGACTGAACACAGATACGCAGTATTTT. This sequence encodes CASSSGLNTDTQYF.

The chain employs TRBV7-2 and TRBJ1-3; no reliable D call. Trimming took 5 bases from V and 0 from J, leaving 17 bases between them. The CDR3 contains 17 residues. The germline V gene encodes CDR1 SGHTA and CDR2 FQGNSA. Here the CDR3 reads CASSRLVNVFSGNTIYF. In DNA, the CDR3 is TGTGCCAGCAGCCGCCTGGTTAATGTTTTCTCTGGAAACACCATATATTTT.

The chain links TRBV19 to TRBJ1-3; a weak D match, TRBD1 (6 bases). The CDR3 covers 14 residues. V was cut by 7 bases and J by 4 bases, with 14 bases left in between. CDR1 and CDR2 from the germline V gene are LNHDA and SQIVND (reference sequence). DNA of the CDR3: TGTGCCAGTACCCAACAGGGAGGCGGAAACACCATATATTTT. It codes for CASTQQGGGNTIYF.

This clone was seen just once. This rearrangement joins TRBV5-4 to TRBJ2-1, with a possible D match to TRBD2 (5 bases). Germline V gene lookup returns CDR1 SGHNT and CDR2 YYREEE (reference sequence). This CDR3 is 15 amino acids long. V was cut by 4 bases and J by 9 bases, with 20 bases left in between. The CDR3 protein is CASSTEALGSGEQFF. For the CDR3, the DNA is TGTGCCAGCAGCACAGAAGCTCTGGGAAGCGGTGAGCAGTTCTTC.

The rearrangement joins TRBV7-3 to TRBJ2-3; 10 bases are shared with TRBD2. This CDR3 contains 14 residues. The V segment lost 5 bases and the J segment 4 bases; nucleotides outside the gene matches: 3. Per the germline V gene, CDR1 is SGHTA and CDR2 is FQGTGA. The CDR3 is CASSPGLAADTQYF. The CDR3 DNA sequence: TGTGCCAGCAGCCCCGGACTAGCGGCAGATACGCAGTATTTT.

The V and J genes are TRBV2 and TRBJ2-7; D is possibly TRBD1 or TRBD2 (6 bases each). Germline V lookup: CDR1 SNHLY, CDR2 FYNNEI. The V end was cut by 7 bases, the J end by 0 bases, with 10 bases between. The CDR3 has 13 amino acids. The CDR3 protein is CASMRDTSYEQYF. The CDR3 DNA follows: TGTGCCAGCATGCGGGACACCTCCTACGAGCAGTACTTC.

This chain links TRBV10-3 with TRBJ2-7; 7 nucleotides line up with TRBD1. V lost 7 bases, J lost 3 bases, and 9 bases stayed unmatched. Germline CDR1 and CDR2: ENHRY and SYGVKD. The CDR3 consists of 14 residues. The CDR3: CAIKRQGQSYEQYF. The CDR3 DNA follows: TGTGCCATCAAACGACAGGGCCAAAGCTACGAGCAGTACTTC.

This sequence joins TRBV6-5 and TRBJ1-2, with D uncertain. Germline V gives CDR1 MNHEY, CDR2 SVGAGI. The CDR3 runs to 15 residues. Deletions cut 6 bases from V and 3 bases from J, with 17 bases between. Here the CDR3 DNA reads TGTGCCAGCAGCGATGGGGTGGGTTTTTACTATGGCTACACCTTC. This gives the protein CASSDGVGFYYGYTF.

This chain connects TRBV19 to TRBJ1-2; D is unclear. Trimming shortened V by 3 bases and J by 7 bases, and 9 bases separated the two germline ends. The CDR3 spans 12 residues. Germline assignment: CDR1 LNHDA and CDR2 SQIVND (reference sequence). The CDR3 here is CASSIVSFGYTF. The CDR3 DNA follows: TGTGCCAGTAGTATTGTCTCTTTTGGCTACACCTTC.